This TCR beta chain was found in a study of cytomegalovirus exposure and HLA in healthy donors. Study as a whole: Genotyping of roughly 400 donors showed that approximately 83% belonged to the Caucasian-associated ancestry cluster.

Study-wide findings and caveats: Owing to their indistinguishability, certain V segments, notably TRBV6-2 and TRBV6-3, were excluded.

The CDR3 covers 13 residues. Germline CDR1 SGHDT, CDR2 YYEEEE. Trimming stripped 2 bases from V and 7 bases from J, with 9 bases between. The PCR ran on 60 Vbeta and 13 Jbeta primers. The method was immunoSEQ multiplex PCR; TCRdb's version includes in-frame clones alone and lacks a portion of them. The table has 150,000 to 200,000 clones, 70% to 80% seen once. This clone appeared a few times. As yet, its antigen is unknown. Sequencing was done on a sample of PBMCs. The chain employs TRBV5-6 and TRBJ2-2, with D hard to call. This TCR was sampled from a man between 18 and 35 years old in good health and CMV-seronegative. CDR3 residues: CASSFGSHGELFF. The CDR3 DNA follows: TGTGCCAGCAGCTTCGGGTCCCACGGGGAGCTGTTTTTT.